The clone carrying this TCR beta chain occurred a few times. Its cognate antigen is unknown. The data belong to a study of identical twins. Each cDNA held unique molecular identifiers, and template switching gave it a universal primer site. TCRdb itself ran the 5' RACE reads through MiXCR, one entry per CDR3 protein. Of 310,000 or so distinct CDR3 sequences listed, about 8.9% are singletons. Study-level points and caveats: Excess sharing between twins was weaker in beta out-of-frame sequences. Compared with unrelated sharing, twin-shared out-of-frame alpha sequences had more low-probability sequences. Conclusions leaned on cross-sectional statistical analysis and did not track the same donors over time.

Germline values: CDR1 SGHRS, CDR2 YFSETQ. The V end was cut by 0 bases, the J end by 2 bases, with 15 bases between. The CDR3 is 17 amino acids. The sample was also reused in another study, on yellow fever vaccine responses in identical twins.

This chain uses TRBV5-1 with TRBJ1-3; D call uncertain. The origin of this receptor is a woman between 18 and 29 years old in good health. The source material was memory (CD45RO+) T cells sorted from blood. CDR3: CASSLGTWRVTGNTIYF. DNA of the CDR3: TGCGCCAGCAGCTTGGGGACCTGGAGGGTCACTGGAAACACCATATATTTT.